This T cell receptor (beta chain) was identified during a study of shared T cell receptors in the human thymus. Germline V gene sequence: CDR1 SGHDN, CDR2 FVKESK. V was clipped by 2 bases and J by 0 bases; unmatched bases: 7. There are 17 residues in the CDR3. Sequenced by immunoSEQ multiplex PCR; TCRdb stores in-frame clones only, minus some. The table lists about 730,000 clones, approximately 85% of them singletons. Separately, the same data were catalogued under a study of human thymus T cells.

Sequenced sample: thymocytes. The genes are TRBV14 and TRBJ2-1; 7 bases fit TRBD1. The sequence derives from a girl less than two years old with a congenital heart defect. The CDR3 spells CASSQRTGAASYNEQFF. The CDR3 bases are TGTGCCAGCAGCCAAAGGACAGGAGCAGCCTCCTACAATGAGCAGTTCTTC.